The TCR beta chain under discussion was sequenced for a study of shared clonotypes between healthy human individuals. Overall study context: Each donor's CD4 naive and CD4 memory cells filled three plates apiece, CD8 naive two, and CD8 memory one.

CDR1 and CDR2 from the germline V gene are SGHRS and YFSETQ. This CDR3 is built from 12 residues. Trimming shortened V by 1 base and J by 3 bases, and 3 bases separated the two germline ends. Clones were sequenced by immunoSEQ multiplex PCR, and TCRdb holds only the in-frame ones, with some missing. The table lists roughly 640,000 clones, roughly 70% of them singletons. The V gene is TRBV5-1, the J gene TRBJ2-3; D unresolved. Sequencing was done on a sample of memory CD4+ T cells sorted from blood. Subset indicated: CD45RA-negative fraction. The receptor's source is a woman in her thirties in good health. Written as DNA, the CDR3 is TGCGCCAGCAGCTTGCAAACAGATACGCAGTATTTT. As protein: CASSLQTDTQYF.